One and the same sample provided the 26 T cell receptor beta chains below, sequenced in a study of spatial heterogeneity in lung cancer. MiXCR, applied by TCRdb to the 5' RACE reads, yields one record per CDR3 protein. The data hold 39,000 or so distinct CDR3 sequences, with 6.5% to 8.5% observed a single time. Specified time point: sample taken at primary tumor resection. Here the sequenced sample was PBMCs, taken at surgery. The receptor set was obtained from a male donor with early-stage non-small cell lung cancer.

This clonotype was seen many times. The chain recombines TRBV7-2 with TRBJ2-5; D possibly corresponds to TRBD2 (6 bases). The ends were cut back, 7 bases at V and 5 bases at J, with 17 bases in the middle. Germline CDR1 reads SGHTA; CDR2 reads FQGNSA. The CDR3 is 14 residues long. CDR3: CASTISGTRETQYF. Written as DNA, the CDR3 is TGTGCCAGCACCATTAGCGGCACGCGTGAGACCCAGTACTTC. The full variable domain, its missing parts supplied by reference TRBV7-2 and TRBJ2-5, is GAGVSQSPSNKVTEKGKDVELRCDPISGHTALYWYRQSLGQGLEFLIYFQGNSAPDKSGLPSDRFSAERTGGSVSTLTIQRTQQEDSAVYLCASTISGTRETQYFGPGTRLLVL.

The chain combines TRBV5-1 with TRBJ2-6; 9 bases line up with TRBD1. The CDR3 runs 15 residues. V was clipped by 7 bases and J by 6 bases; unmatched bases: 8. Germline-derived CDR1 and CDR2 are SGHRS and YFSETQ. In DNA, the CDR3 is TGCGCCAGCGGAAAAGGACAGGGGCAGGCCAACGTCCTGACTTTC. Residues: CASGKGQGQANVLTF.

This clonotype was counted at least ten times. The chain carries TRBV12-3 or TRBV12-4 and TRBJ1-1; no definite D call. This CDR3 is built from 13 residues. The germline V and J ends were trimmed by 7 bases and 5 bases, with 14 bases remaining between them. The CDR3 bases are TGTGCCAGCAATTTCGAGGGAACGACTGAAGCTTTCTTT. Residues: CASNFEGTTEAFF.

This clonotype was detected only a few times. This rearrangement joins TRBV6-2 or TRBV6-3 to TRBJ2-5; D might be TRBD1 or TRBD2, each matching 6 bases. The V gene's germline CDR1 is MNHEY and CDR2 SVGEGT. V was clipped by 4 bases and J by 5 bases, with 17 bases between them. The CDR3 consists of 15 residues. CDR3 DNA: TGTGCCAGCAGTTTCGTCCGGGGGCGTAAGGAGACCCAGTACTTC. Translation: CASSFVRGRKETQYF.

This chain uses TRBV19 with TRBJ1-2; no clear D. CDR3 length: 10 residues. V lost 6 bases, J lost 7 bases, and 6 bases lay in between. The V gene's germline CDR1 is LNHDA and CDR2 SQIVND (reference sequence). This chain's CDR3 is CASSDFGYTF. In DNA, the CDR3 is TGTGCCAGTAGCGACTTTGGCTACACCTTC. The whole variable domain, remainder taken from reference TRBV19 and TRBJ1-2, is DGGITQSPKYLFRKEGQNVTLSCEQNLNHDAMYWYRQDPGQGLRLIYYSQIVNDFQKGDIAEGYSVSREKKESFPLTVTSAQKNPTAFYLCASSDFGYTFGSGTRLTVV.

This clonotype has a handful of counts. The CDR3 DNA reads TGTGCCAGCAGCCAGGGGGGGAGACCCTACGAGCAGTACTTC. Its protein is CASSQGGRPYEQYF. This chain connects TRBV7-2 to TRBJ2-7; D is tentatively TRBD1 or TRBD2 (7 bases each). The CDR3 loop spans 14 amino acids. Germline V gene lookup returns CDR1 SGHTA and CDR2 FQGNSA. The V and J ends lost 5 bases and 2 bases respectively, with 13 bases between them.

In DNA, the CDR3 is TGCAGTGCTAACCCCAAAGGAGGGACAGGGAGTTCACCCCTCCACTTT. It is translated as CSANPKGGTGSSPLHF. This sequence joins TRBV20-1 and TRBJ1-6; 9 bases align to TRBD1. The length of the CDR3 is 16 residues. With 4 bases clipped from V and 9 bases from J, the junction kept 13 bases outside the gene matches. Germline CDR1 reads DFQATT; CDR2 reads SNEGSKA (reference sequence).

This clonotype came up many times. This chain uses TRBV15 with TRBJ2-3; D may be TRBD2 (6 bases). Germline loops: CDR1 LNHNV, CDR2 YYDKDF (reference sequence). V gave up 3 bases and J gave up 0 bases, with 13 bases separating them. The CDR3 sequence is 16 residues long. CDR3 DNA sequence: TGTGCCACCAGCAGTGGTGGGGGGTTTAGCACAGATACGCAGTATTTT. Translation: CATSSGGGFSTDTQYF.

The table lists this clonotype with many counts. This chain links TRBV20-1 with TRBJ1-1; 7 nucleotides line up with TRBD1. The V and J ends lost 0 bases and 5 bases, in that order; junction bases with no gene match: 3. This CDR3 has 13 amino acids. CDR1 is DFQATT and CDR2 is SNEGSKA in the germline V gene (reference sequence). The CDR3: CSARDRGLTEAFF. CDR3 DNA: TGCAGTGCTAGAGACAGGGGGTTGACTGAAGCTTTCTTT.

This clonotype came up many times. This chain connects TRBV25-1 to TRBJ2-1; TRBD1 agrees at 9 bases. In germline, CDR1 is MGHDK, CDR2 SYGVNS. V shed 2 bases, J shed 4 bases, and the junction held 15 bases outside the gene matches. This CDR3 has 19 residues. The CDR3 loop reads CASSERVPRGTGLYNEQFF. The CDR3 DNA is TGTGCCAGCAGTGAAAGGGTCCCACGCGGGACAGGGCTTTACAATGAGCAGTTCTTC.

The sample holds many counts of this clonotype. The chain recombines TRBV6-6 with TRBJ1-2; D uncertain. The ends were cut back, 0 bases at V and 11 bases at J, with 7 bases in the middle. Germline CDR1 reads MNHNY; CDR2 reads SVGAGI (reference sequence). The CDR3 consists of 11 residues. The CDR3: CASSYSAGYTF. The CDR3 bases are TGTGCCAGCAGTTACTCTGCCGGGTACACCTTC.

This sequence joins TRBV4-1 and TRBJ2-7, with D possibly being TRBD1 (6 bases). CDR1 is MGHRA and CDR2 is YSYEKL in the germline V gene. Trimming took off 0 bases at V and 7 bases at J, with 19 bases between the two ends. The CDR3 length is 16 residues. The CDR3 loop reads CASSQEEFQGQGEQYF. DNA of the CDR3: TGCGCCAGCAGCCAAGAGGAGTTTCAGGGGCAAGGGGAGCAGTACTTC.

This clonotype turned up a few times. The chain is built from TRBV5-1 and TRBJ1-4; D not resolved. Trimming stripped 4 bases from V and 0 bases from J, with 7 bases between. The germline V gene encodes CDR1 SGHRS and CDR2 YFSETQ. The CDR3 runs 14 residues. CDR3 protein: CASSPSATNEKLFF. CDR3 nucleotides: TGCGCCAGCAGCCCGAGTGCAACTAATGAAAAACTGTTTTTT.

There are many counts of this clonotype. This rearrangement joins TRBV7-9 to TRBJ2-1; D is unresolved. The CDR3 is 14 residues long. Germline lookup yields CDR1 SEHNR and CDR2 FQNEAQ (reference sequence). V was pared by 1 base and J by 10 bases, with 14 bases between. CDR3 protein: CASSLGRALAEQFF. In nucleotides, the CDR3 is TGTGCCAGCAGCTTAGGAAGGGCTTTGGCCGAGCAGTTCTTC.

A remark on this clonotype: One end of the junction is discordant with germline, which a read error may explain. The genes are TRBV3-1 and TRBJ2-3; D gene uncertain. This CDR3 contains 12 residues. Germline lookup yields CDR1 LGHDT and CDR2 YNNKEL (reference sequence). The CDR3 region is CASCQSTDTQYF. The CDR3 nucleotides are TGTGCCAGCTGCCAGTCCACAGATACGCAGTATTTT.

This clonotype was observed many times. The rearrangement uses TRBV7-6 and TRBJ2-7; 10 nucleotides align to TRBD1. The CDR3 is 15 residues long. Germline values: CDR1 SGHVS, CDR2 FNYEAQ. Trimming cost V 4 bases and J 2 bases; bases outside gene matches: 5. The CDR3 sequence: CASSSHGTGAYEQYF. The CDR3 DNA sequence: TGTGCCAGCAGCTCCCACGGGACAGGGGCCTACGAGCAGTACTTC.

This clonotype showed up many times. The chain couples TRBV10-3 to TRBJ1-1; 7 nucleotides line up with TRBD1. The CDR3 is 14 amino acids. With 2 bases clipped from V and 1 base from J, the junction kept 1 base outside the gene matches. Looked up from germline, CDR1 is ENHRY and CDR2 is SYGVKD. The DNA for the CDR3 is TGTGCCATCAGTGAGCGGACAGGGAACACTGAAGCTTTCTTT. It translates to CAISERTGNTEAFF.

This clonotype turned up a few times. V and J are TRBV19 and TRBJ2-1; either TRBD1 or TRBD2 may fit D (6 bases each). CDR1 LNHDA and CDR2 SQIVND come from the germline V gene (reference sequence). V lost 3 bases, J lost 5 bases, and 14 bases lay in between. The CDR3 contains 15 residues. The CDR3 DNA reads TGTGCCAGTAGTATTGGGGGGCCATACGACAATGAGCAGTTCTTC. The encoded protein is CASSIGGPYDNEQFF.

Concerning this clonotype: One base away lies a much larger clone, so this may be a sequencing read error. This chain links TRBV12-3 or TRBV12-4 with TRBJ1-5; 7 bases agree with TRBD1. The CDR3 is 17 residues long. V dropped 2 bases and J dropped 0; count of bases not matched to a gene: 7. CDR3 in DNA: TGTGCCAGCAGTTTAAGGGGGCGGCTTGATAGCAATCAGCCCCAGCATTTT. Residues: CASSLRGRLDSNQPQHF.

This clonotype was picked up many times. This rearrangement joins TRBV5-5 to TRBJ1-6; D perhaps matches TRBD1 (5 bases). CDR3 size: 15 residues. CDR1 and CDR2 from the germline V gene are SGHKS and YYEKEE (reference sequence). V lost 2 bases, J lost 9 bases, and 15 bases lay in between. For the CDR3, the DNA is TGTGCCAGCAGCTTTTATGGGGCCGTTTCTTCACCCCTCCACTTT. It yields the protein CASSFYGAVSSPLHF.

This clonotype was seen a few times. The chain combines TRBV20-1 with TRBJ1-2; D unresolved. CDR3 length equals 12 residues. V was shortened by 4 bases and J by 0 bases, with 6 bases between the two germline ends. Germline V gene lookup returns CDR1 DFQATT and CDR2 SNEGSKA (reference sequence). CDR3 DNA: TGCAGTGCTACAGATGCTAACTATGGCTACACCTTC. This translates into CSATDANYGYTF.

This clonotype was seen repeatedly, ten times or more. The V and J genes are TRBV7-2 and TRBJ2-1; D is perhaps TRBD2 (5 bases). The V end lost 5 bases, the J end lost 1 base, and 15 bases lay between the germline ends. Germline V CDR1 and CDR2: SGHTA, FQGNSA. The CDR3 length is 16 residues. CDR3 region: CASSTDASGSYNEQFF. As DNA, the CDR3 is TGTGCCAGCAGCACCGACGCAAGCGGATCCTACAATGAGCAGTTCTTC.

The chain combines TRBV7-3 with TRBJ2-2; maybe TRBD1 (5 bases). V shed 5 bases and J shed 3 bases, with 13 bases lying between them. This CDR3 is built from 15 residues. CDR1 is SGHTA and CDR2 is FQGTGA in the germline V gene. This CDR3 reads CASSLTIRDTGELFF. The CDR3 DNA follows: TGTGCCAGCAGCCTCACCATCAGGGACACCGGGGAGCTGTTTTTT.

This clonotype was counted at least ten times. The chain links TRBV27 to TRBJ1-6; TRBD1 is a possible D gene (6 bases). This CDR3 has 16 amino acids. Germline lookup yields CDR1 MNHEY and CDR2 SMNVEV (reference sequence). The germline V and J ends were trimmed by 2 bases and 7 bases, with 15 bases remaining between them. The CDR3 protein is CASSLGQGNNNSPLHF. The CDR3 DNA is TGTGCCAGCAGTTTAGGGCAGGGGAATAACAATTCACCCCTCCACTTT.

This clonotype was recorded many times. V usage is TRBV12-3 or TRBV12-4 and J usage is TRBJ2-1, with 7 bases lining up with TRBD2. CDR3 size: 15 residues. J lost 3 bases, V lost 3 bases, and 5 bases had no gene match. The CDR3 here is CASSLGSGLYNEQFF. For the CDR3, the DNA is TGTGCCAGCAGTTTGGGTAGCGGGCTCTACAATGAGCAGTTCTTC.

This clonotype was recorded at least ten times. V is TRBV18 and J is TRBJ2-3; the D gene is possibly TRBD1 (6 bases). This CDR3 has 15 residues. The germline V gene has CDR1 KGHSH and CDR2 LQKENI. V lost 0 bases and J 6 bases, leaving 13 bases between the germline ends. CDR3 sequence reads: CASSPPQGSSDTQYF. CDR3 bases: TGTGCCAGCTCACCACCCCAGGGGTCATCGGATACGCAGTATTTT.